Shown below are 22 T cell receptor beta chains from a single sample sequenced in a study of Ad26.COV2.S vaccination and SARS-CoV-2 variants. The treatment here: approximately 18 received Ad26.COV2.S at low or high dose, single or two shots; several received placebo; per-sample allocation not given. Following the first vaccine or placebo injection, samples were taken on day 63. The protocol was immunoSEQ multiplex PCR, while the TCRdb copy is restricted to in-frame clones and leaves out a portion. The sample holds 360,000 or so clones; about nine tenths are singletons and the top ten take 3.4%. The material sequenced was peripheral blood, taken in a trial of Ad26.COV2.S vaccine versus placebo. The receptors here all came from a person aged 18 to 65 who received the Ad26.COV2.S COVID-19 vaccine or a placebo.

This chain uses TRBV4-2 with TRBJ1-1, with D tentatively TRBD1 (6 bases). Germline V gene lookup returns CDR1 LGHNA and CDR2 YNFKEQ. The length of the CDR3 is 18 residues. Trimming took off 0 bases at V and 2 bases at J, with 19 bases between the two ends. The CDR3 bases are TGTGCCAGCAGCCAAGAAGGGGGGTCGGGCCAGTTAAACACTGAAGCTTTCTTT. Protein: CASSQEGGSGQLNTEAFF.

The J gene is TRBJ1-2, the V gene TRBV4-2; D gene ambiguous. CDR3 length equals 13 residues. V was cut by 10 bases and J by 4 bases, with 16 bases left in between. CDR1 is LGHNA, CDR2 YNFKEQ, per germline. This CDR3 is CATSRGSSYGYTF. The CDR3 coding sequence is TGTGCCACTAGTCGGGGATCTAGCTATGGCTACACCTTC.

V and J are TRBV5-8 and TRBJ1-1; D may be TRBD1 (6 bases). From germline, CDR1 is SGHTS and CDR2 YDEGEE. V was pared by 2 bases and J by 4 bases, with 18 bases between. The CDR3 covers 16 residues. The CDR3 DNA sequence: TGTGCCAGCAGCTTTGGGGGGGCGCGTATAGTCACTGAAGCTTTCTTT. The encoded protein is CASSFGGARIVTEAFF.

The CDR3, as DNA: TGTGCCAGCAGCCGCATGGCCCAGAACACTGAAGCTTTCTTT. Amino acid sequence: CASSRMAQNTEAFF. This sequence joins TRBV7-2 and TRBJ1-1; D is undetermined. V shed 5 bases and J shed 1 base, with 11 bases lying between them. Germline loops: CDR1 SGHTA, CDR2 FQGNSA. CDR3 size: 14 residues.

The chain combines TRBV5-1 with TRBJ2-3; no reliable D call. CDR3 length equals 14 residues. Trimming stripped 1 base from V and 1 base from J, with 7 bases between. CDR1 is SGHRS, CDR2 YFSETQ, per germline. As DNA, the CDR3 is TGCGCCAGCAGCTTGACACCCGGCACAGATACGCAGTATTTT. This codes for CASSLTPGTDTQYF.

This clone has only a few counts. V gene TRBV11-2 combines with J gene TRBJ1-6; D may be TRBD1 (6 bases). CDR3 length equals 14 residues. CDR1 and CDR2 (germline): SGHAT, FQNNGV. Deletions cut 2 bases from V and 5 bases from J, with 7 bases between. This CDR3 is CASSLPGDNSPLHF. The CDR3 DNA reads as TGTGCCAGCAGCTTACCAGGGGATAATTCACCCCTCCACTTT.

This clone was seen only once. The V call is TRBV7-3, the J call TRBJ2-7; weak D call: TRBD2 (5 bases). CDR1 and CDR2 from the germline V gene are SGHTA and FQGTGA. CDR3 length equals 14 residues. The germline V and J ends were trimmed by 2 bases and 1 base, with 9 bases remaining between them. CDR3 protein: CASSLQGRSYEQYF. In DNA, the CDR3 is TGTGCCAGCAGCTTACAAGGGAGATCCTACGAGCAGTACTTC.

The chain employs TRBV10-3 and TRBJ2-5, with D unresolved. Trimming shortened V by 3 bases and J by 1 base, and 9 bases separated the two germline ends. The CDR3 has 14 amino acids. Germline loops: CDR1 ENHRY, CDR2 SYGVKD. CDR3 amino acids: CAISDPAVQETQYF. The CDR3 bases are TGTGCCATCAGTGATCCGGCCGTCCAAGAGACCCAGTACTTC.

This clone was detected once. CDR3 sequence reads: CASRVTGVGYNEQFF. For the CDR3, the DNA is TGTGCCAGCAGGGTGACAGGGGTGGGGTACAATGAGCAGTTCTTC. V and J are TRBV2 and TRBJ2-1, with TRBD1 matching over 8 bases. CDR1 SNHLY and CDR2 FYNNEI come from the germline V gene. The CDR3 loop spans 15 amino acids. V lost 6 bases, J lost 4 bases, and 8 bases stayed unmatched.

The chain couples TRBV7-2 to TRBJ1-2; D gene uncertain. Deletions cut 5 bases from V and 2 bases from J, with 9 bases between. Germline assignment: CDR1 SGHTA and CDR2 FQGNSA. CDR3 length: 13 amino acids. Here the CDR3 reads CASSQVDNYGYTF. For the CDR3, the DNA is TGTGCCAGCAGCCAGGTTGACAACTATGGCTACACCTTC.

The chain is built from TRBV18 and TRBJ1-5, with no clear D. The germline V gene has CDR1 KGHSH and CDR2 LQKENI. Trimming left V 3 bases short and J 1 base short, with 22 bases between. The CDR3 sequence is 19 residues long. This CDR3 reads CASSPGVQGGRGSNQPQHF. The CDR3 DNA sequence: TGTGCCAGCTCACCTGGGGTCCAAGGAGGGAGAGGGAGCAATCAGCCCCAGCATTTT. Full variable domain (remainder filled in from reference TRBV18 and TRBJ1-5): NAGVMQNPRHLVRRRGQEARLRCSPMKGHSHVYWYRQLPEEGLKFMVYLQKENIIDESGMPKERFSAEFPKEGPSILRIQQVVRGDSAAYFCASSPGVQGGRGSNQPQHFGDGTRLSIL.

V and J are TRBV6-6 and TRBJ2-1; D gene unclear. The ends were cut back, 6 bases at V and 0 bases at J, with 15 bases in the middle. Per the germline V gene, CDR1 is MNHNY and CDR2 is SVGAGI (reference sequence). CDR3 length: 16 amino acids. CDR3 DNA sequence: TGTGCCAGCAGCTACCTGTCGCCGAGCTCCTACAATGAGCAGTTCTTC. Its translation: CASSYLSPSSYNEQFF.

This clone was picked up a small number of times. The CDR3 sequence is CASSMYDKDTEAFF. The CDR3 nucleotides are TGTGCCAGTAGTATGTACGATAAGGACACTGAAGCTTTCTTT. The chain couples TRBV19 to TRBJ1-1; no clear D gene. With 3 bases removed from V and 3 bases from J, the gap between germline ends came to 11 bases. Germline V gene data show CDR1 as LNHDA and CDR2 as SQIVND (reference sequence). The CDR3 covers 14 residues.

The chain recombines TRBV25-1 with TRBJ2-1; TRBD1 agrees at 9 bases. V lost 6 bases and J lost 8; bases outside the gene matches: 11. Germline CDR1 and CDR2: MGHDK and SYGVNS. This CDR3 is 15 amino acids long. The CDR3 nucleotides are TGTGCCAGCAGCGCACCGGGACAGGGCCGGCATGAGCAGTTCTTC. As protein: CASSAPGQGRHEQFF.

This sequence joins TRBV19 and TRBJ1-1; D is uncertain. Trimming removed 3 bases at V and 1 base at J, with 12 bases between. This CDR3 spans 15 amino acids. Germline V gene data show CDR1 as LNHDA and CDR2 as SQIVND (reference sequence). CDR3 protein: CASSMDGRPNTEAFF. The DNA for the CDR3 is TGTGCCAGTAGTATGGACGGACGGCCGAACACTGAAGCTTTCTTT.

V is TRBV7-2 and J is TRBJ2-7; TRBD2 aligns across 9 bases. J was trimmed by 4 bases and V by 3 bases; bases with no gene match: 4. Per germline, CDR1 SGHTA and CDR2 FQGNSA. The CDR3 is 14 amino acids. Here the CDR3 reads CASSLAGGRYEQYF. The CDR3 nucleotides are TGTGCCAGCAGCTTGGCGGGGGGGCGTTACGAGCAGTACTTC.

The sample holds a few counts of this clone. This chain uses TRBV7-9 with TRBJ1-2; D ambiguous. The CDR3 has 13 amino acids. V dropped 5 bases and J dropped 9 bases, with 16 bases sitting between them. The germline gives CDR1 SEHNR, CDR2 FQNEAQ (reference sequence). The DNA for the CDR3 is TGTGCCAGCAGCATAACGGAGTCTAGTAGCTACACCTTC. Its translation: CASSITESSSYTF.

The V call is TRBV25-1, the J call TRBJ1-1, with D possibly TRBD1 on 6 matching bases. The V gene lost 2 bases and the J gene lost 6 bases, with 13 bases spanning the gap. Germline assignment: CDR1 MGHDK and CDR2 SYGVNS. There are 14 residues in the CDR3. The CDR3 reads CASSEGSGASEAFF. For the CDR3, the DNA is TGTGCCAGCAGTGAAGGGTCAGGGGCCTCTGAAGCTTTCTTT. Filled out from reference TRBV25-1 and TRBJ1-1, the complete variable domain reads EADIYQTPRYLVIGTGKKITLECSQTMGHDKMYWYQQDPGMELHLIHYSYGVNSTEKGDLSSESTVSRIRTEHFPLTLESARPSHTSQYLCASSEGSGASEAFFGQGTRLTVV.

The CDR3 sequence is CASSLGTITTPPPLHF. The DNA for the CDR3 is TGCGCCAGCAGCTTGGGCACGATAACAACTCCTCCGCCCCTCCACTTT. The chain employs TRBV5-1 and TRBJ1-6; D is ambiguous. The ends were cut back, 0 bases at V and 13 bases at J, with 20 bases in the middle. Germline CDR1 and CDR2: SGHRS and YFSETQ. The CDR3 totals 16 residues.

CDR3 sequence: CASSPEGHPSTDTQYF. The CDR3 nucleotides are TGTGCCAGCAGCCCCGAGGGGCACCCGAGCACAGATACGCAGTATTTT. The chain combines TRBV7-3 with TRBJ2-3; the D call may be TRBD1 or TRBD2 (5 bases each). Germline V lookup: CDR1 SGHTA, CDR2 FQGTGA. Trimming cost V 5 bases and J 0 bases, with 15 bases left between them. The CDR3 covers 16 residues. Combining the CDR3 with reference TRBV7-3 and TRBJ2-3 gives the whole variable domain GAGVSQTPSNKVTEKGKYVELRCDPISGHTALYWYRQSLGQGPEFLIYFQGTGAADDSGLPNDRFFAVRPEGSVSTLKIQRTERGDSAVYLCASSPEGHPSTDTQYFGPGTRLTVL.

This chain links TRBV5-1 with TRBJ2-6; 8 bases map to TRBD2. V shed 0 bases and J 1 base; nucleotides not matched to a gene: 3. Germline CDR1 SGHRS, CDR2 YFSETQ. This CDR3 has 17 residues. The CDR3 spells CASSLAGGRSGANVLTF. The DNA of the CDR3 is TGCGCCAGCAGCTTGGCGGGGGGGCGGTCTGGGGCCAACGTCCTGACTTTC.

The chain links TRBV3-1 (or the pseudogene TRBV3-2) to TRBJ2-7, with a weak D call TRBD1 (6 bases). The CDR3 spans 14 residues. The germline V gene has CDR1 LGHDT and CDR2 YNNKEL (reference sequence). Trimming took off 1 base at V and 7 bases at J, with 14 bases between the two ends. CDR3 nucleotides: TGTGCCAGCAGCCAAGGATGGACAGTTTTGGAGCAGTACTTC. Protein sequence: CASSQGWTVLEQYF.